The 32 T cell receptor beta chains below come from one sample, sequenced in a study of blood T cells in healthy people across ages. It was with a sample-barcoded 5' primer and a J-beta primer mix that a second PCR of about 6 to 11 cycles was run. MiXCR was run by TCRdb on the 5' RACE reads, yielding one entry per CDR3 protein. Among about 680,000 distinct CDR3 sequences listed, 45% to 50% were seen once. The sequenced sample consisted of blood. Receptors originate from a woman aged 55-70 years in good health.

This chain links TRBV27 with TRBJ2-3; D remains ambiguous. This CDR3 region has 16 residues. Germline values: CDR1 MNHEY, CDR2 SMNVEV (reference sequence). V shed 1 base and J shed 2 bases, with 13 bases lying between them. The CDR3 coding sequence is TGTGCCAGCAGTTTATTATCTTCCCCGCACACAGATACGCAGTATTTT. Encoded protein: CASSLLSSPHTDTQYF.

The chain joins TRBV3-1 to TRBJ2-6, with D possibly being TRBD2 (5 bases). V lost 2 bases and J 2 bases, leaving 10 bases between the germline ends. Germline V gene data show CDR1 as LGHDT and CDR2 as YNNKEL (reference sequence). The CDR3 runs 16 residues. The CDR3 DNA is TGTGCCAGCAGCCAAACACCGGGGACTGGGGCCAACGTCCTGACTTTC. Translated, it gives CASSQTPGTGANVLTF. Full variable domain (remainder filled in from reference TRBV3-1 and TRBJ2-6): DTAVSQTPKYLVTQMGNDKSIKCEQNLGHDTMYWYKQDSKKFLKIMFSYNNKELIINETVPNRFSPKSPDKAHLNLHINSLELGDSAVYFCASSQTPGTGANVLTFGAGSRLTVL.

This chain connects TRBV4-3 to TRBJ2-4; no reliable D call. The end of the DNA fits TRBJ2-7 better, so the J call may be wrong. The CDR3 runs 16 residues. Germline CDR1 and CDR2: LGHNA and YSLEER. CDR3 sequence reads: CASSQEGYFSAYEQYF. CDR3 nucleotide sequence: TGCGCCAGCAGCCAAGAAGGGTACTTTTCGGCCTACGAGCAGTACTTC.

The rearrangement uses TRBV6-6 and TRBJ1-5; 9 bases match TRBD1. The CDR3 totals 16 residues. Germline CDR1 is MNHNY and CDR2 is SVGAGI (reference sequence). J lost 2 bases, V lost 4 bases, and 6 bases had no gene match. This CDR3 reads CASSLGTGGGNQPQHF. The CDR3 nucleotides read TGTGCCAGCAGTTTGGGAACAGGGGGCGGCAATCAGCCCCAGCATTTT.

V is TRBV7-2 and J is TRBJ2-1; the match to TRBD2 covers 8 bases. Per the germline V gene, CDR1 is SGHTA and CDR2 is FQGNSA. The CDR3 sequence is 16 residues long. The trim removed 1 base at V and 2 bases at J, leaving 4 bases unmatched. The CDR3 region has the DNA TGTGCCAGCAGCTTAGACAGCGGGAGACCCTACAATGAGCAGTTCTTC. It yields the protein CASSLDSGRPYNEQFF.

The chain recombines TRBV30 with TRBJ2-7; possibly TRBD1 for D (6 bases). V lost 1 base to trimming and J lost 3 bases, with 7 bases between them. Germline loops: CDR1 GTSNPN, CDR2 SVGIG (reference sequence). The CDR3 totals 12 residues. The CDR3 is CAWSEGHYEQYF. CDR3 coding DNA: TGTGCCTGGAGTGAGGGACACTACGAGCAGTACTTC.

The rearrangement joins TRBV5-1 to TRBJ2-1; no clear D gene. The tail of the sequence fits TRBJ2-7 better, so the J call may be wrong. CDR1 and CDR2 (germline): SGHRS, YFSETQ. CDR3 size: 14 residues. The CDR3 sequence: CASRPDSSIYEQYF. The CDR3 DNA sequence: TGCGCCAGCAGACCCGACTCCTCGATCTACGAGCAGTACTTC.

V is TRBV20-1 and J is TRBJ1-1; D ambiguous. Germline V gene sequence: CDR1 DFQATT, CDR2 SNEGSKA (reference sequence). This CDR3 has 14 residues. V dropped 0 bases and J dropped 7 bases, with 15 bases sitting between them. The CDR3 spells CSARDWIKGLEAFF. The CDR3 nucleotides are TGCAGTGCTAGAGACTGGATTAAGGGTCTTGAAGCTTTCTTT.

This clonotype was seen repeatedly, ten times or more. This chain connects TRBV13 to TRBJ2-7; possibly TRBD1 or TRBD2 for D (5 bases each). This CDR3 comprises 14 residues. Trimming pared 5 bases from V and 6 bases from J, leaving 17 bases between. The germline gives CDR1 PRHDT, CDR2 FYEKMQ (reference sequence). Written as DNA, the CDR3 is TGTGCCAGCAGCCCATGGGACGCATCTCGCGAGCAGTACTTC. Translating gives CASSPWDASREQYF. The entire variable domain, with the rest obtained from reference TRBV13 and TRBJ2-7, is as follows: AAGVIQSPRHLIKEKRETATLKCYPIPRHDTVYWYQQGPGQDPQFLISFYEKMQSDKGSIPDRFSAQQFSDYHSELNMSSLELGDSALYFCASSPWDASREQYFGPGTRLTVT.

This chain connects TRBV7-8 to TRBJ2-7, with D possibly matching TRBD2 (7 bases). The germline CDR1 and CDR2 sequences are SGHVS and FQNEAQ. Trimming pared 5 bases from V and 2 bases from J, leaving 13 bases between. CDR3 length: 14 amino acids. The CDR3 DNA reads as TGTGCCAGCAGCGTAGGGGGGGAAGCCTACGAGCAGTACTTC. This codes for CASSVGGEAYEQYF.

This clonotype was seen only a few times. The J gene is TRBJ2-7, the V gene TRBV5-1; tentatively, D is TRBD1 (6 bases). With 0 bases removed from V and 2 bases from J, the gap between germline ends came to 9 bases. The CDR3 is made up of 14 amino acids. CDR1 and CDR2 from the germline V gene are SGHRS and YFSETQ. The CDR3 DNA sequence: TGCGCCAGCAGCTTGGGGGACAAAACCTACGAGCAGTACTTC. This codes for CASSLGDKTYEQYF.

This clonotype was recorded a few times. The gene calls are TRBV6-5 and TRBJ1-1; D gene uncertain. In germline, CDR1 is MNHEY, CDR2 SVGAGI. The CDR3 consists of 14 residues. Between the trimmed V and J ends, which lost 8 bases and 1 base, there was a span of 14 bases. The CDR3 region is CASYPPGRNTEAFF. The CDR3 coding sequence is TGTGCCAGCTACCCTCCCGGTCGGAACACTGAAGCTTTCTTT.

The chain couples TRBV20-1 to TRBJ2-5; the D gene is possibly TRBD1 (6 bases). The CDR3 consists of 16 residues. Germline assignment: CDR1 DFQATT and CDR2 SNEGSKA (reference sequence). Trimming cost V 3 bases and J 3 bases, with 20 bases left between them. The CDR3 loop reads CSARGLLDRFKETQYF. The CDR3 DNA sequence: TGCAGTGCTAGGGGTCTCCTGGACAGATTTAAAGAGACCCAGTACTTC.

The genes are TRBV5-1 and TRBJ2-5; the match to TRBD1 covers 10 bases. The CDR3 is 15 residues long. CDR1 and CDR2 (germline): SGHRS, YFSETQ. V lost 4 bases and J lost 2; bases outside the gene matches: 5. The CDR3 is CASSVGQGKQETQYF. Written as DNA, the CDR3 is TGCGCCAGCAGCGTGGGACAGGGGAAACAAGAGACCCAGTACTTC.

The V and J genes are TRBV7-9 and TRBJ2-1, with D perhaps matching TRBD2 (5 bases). There are 14 residues in the CDR3. CDR1 SEHNR and CDR2 FQNEAQ come from the germline V gene (reference sequence). The ends were cut back, 4 bases at V and 8 bases at J, with 15 bases in the middle. The CDR3, as DNA: TGTGCCAGCAGCTCTCAAAGCCCCGGGGATGAGCAGTTCTTC. This translates into CASSSQSPGDEQFF.

The chain employs TRBV10-3 and TRBJ2-7; 11 bases are a match to TRBD2. CDR1 is ENHRY, CDR2 SYGVKD, per germline. The V and J ends lost 4 bases and 3 bases, in that order; junction bases with no gene match: 5. The CDR3 has 15 amino acids. Here the CDR3 reads CAISAAGTSGYEQYF. The CDR3, as DNA: TGTGCCATCAGTGCCGCCGGGACTAGCGGCTACGAGCAGTACTTC.

The sample holds one count of this clonotype. The J gene is TRBJ1-2, the V gene TRBV18; D uncertain. V shed 3 bases and J shed 4 bases, with 15 bases lying between them. The CDR3 runs to 15 residues. The germline V gene encodes CDR1 KGHSH and CDR2 LQKENI. The DNA of the CDR3 is TGTGCCAGCTCACCCCCTAGTGCGGCAGGCTATGGCTACACCTTC. This translates into CASSPPSAAGYGYTF.

This clonotype came up once. The chain joins TRBV4-1 to TRBJ1-3; no clear D. The CDR3 sequence is 16 residues long. Germline loops: CDR1 MGHRA, CDR2 YSYEKL. Trimming took off 1 base at V and 0 bases at J, with 10 bases between the two ends. CDR3 residues: CASSQGRYPSGNTIYF. The DNA of the CDR3 is TGCGCCAGCAGCCAAGGACGGTACCCCTCTGGAAACACCATATATTTT.

The chain recombines TRBV12-3 or TRBV12-4 with TRBJ2-2; 9 positions match TRBD1. V was pared by 5 bases and J by 5 bases, with 6 bases of the junction left unmatched. The CDR3 totals 15 residues. CDR3 loop: CASSINRGLTGELFF. In DNA form, the CDR3 reads TGTGCCAGCAGTATCAACAGGGGGCTGACCGGGGAGCTGTTTTTT.

The chain joins TRBV20-1 to TRBJ1-1; maybe TRBD1 (5 bases). This CDR3 is built from 14 residues. V lost 6 bases to trimming and J lost 7 bases, with 21 bases between them. Germline values: CDR1 DFQATT, CDR2 SNEGSKA (reference sequence). CDR3 in amino acids: CSAPRSGRAGEAFF. The CDR3 DNA reads as TGCAGTGCACCCCGCTCTGGCAGGGCCGGTGAAGCTTTCTTT.

This clonotype appeared a few times. The chain is built from TRBV29-1 and TRBJ2-5, with no clear D. The V gene lost 4 bases and the J gene lost 5 bases, with 14 bases spanning the gap. Germline loops: CDR1 SQVTM, CDR2 ANQGSEA. The CDR3 is 13 residues long. The CDR3 sequence: CSVGLNPRETQYF. Written as DNA, the CDR3 is TGCAGCGTTGGTCTAAATCCCAGGGAGACCCAGTACTTC.

CDR3 protein: CSGAHDTEAFF. CDR3 bases: TGCAGTGGAGCCCATGACACTGAAGCTTTCTTT. The chain is built from TRBV20-1 and TRBJ1-1, with D unresolved. The V end lost 7 bases, the J end lost 3 bases, and 9 bases lay between the germline ends. Germline loops: CDR1 DFQATT, CDR2 SNEGSKA (reference sequence). The CDR3 loop spans 11 amino acids.

The chain has TRBV28 and TRBJ1-5, with unresolved D. Germline-derived CDR1 and CDR2 are MDHEN and SYDVKM. The CDR3 contains 14 residues. V lost 1 base to trimming and J lost 8 bases, with 12 bases between them. The CDR3 sequence is CASSLLGGGKPQHF. In DNA form, the CDR3 reads TGTGCCAGCAGTTTATTGGGCGGAGGAAAGCCCCAGCATTTT.

The chain links TRBV20-1 to TRBJ2-3; D is unresolved. CDR1 is DFQATT, CDR2 SNEGSKA, per germline (reference sequence). V was clipped by 1 base and J by 2 bases, with 10 bases between them. The CDR3 is 14 amino acids. Here the CDR3 reads CSARVGRYTDTQYF. CDR3 bases: TGCAGTGCTAGAGTGGGCAGGTACACAGATACGCAGTATTTT.

This sequence joins TRBV9 and TRBJ2-6; the D is unclear. The length of the CDR3 is 15 residues. The V end was cut by 3 bases, the J end by 0 bases, with 7 bases between. CDR1 and CDR2 (germline): SGDLS, YYNGEE. The CDR3 DNA sequence: TGTGCCAGCAGCGCTACAGCCTCTGGGGCCAACGTCCTGACTTTC. Encoded protein: CASSATASGANVLTF.

The chain is built from TRBV10-3 and TRBJ2-7, with D unresolved. The V gene lost 3 bases and the J gene lost 7 bases, with 10 bases spanning the gap. CDR3 size: 12 residues. CDR1 and CDR2 from the germline V gene are ENHRY and SYGVKD. The CDR3 DNA reads as TGTGCCATCAGTGAAAAGGCTGGGGAGCAGTACTTC. Encoded protein: CAISEKAGEQYF.

V gene TRBV11-2 combines with J gene TRBJ1-2; D ambiguous. V was shortened by 7 bases and J by 3 bases, with 9 bases between the two germline ends. The CDR3 extends over 12 amino acids. CDR1 is SGHAT and CDR2 is FQNNGV in the germline V gene. CDR3 nucleotide sequence: TGTGCCAGCACCCGGGAGTACTATGGCTACACCTTC. It is translated as CASTREYYGYTF. Full variable domain (missing parts from reference TRBV11-2 and TRBJ1-2): EAGVAQSPRYKIIEKRQSVAFWCNPISGHATLYWYQQILGQGPKLLIQFQNNGVVDDSQLPKDRFSAERLKGVDSTLKIQPAKLEDSAVYLCASTREYYGYTFGSGTRLTVV.

Only a few counts were recorded for this clonotype. This chain uses TRBV7-9 with TRBJ2-7; possibly TRBD2 for D (6 bases). The CDR3 covers 15 residues. Trimming cost V 4 bases and J 3 bases, with 16 bases left between them. The V gene's germline CDR1 is SEHNR and CDR2 FQNEAQ (reference sequence). The CDR3 nucleotides read TGTGCCAGCAGCTCTCTACATGGGGGACTCTACGAGCAGTACTTC. Its translation is CASSSLHGGLYEQYF. Variable domain in full (rest from reference TRBV7-9 and TRBJ2-7): DTGVSQNPRHKITKRGQNVTFRCDPISEHNRLYWYRQTLGQGPEFLTYFQNEAQLEKSRLLSDRFSAERPKGSFSTLEIQRTEQGDSAMYLCASSSLHGGLYEQYFGPGTRLTVT.

Comment on this clonotype: A read error may produce the germline difference seen at one junction end. The chain links TRBV4-3 to TRBJ2-5; D is ambiguous. The J call is in doubt because the DNA end fits TRBJ2-7 better. Germline CDR1 reads LGHNA; CDR2 reads YSLEER. CDR3 length: 13 residues. CDR3: CASSQVRFYEQYF. The CDR3 DNA reads TGCGCCAGCAGTCAAGTCAGATTCTACGAGCAGTACTTC.

This clonotype was observed once. This chain joins TRBV20-1 and TRBJ2-5; D might be TRBD2 (5 bases). The CDR3 runs 15 residues. The V gene's germline CDR1 is DFQATT and CDR2 SNEGSKA (reference sequence). The V end lost 0 bases, the J end lost 5 bases, and 16 bases lay between the germline ends. For the CDR3, the DNA is TGCAGTGCTAGAGATGCTGAGGGTTGGAGGGAGACCCAGTACTTC. It specifies CSARDAEGWRETQYF.

The chain employs TRBV6-1 and TRBJ2-5; D is possibly TRBD1 (6 bases). The end of the DNA fits TRBJ2-7 better, so the J call may be wrong. CDR1 and CDR2 (germline): MNHNS, SASEGT. This CDR3 contains 15 residues. CDR3 in DNA: TGTGCCAGCAGTGAGTTGGACAGTTTCGGCTACGAGCAGTACTTC. It is translated as CASSELDSFGYEQYF.

V is TRBV4-3 and J is TRBJ1-1; maybe TRBD1 (5 bases). The CDR3 runs 14 residues. The germline gives CDR1 LGHNA, CDR2 YSLEER. V was cut by 0 bases and J by 10 bases, with 15 bases left in between. CDR3 bases: TGCGCCAGCAGCCAAGATCAACAGGCCTTTACAGCTTTCTTT. Protein product: CASSQDQQAFTAFF.